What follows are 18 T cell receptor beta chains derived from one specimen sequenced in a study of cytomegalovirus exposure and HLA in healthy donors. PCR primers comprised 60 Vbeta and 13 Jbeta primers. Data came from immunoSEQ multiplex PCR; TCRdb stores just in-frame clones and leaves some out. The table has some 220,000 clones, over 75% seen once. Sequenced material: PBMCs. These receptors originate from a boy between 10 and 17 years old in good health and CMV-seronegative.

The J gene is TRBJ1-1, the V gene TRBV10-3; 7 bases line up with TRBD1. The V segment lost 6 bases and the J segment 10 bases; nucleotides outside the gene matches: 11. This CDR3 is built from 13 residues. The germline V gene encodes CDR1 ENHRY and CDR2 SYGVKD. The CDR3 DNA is TGTGCCATCAGGAGGGAGGAGGGGGCTGGAGCTTTCTTT. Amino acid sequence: CAIRREEGAGAFF.

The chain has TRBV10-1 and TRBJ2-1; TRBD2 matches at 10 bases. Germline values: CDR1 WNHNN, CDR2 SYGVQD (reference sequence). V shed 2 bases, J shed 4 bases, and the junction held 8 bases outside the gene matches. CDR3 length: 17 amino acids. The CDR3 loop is CASSEVLTSGFYNEQFF. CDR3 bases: TGCGCCAGCAGTGAGGTCTTGACTAGCGGGTTTTACAATGAGCAGTTCTTC.

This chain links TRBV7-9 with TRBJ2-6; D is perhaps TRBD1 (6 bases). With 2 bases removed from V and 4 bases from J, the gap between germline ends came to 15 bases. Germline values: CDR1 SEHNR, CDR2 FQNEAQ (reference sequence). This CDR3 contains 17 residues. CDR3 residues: CASSLTGSLWGANVLTF. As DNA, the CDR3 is TGTGCCAGCAGCTTAACAGGGTCCCTCTGGGGGGCCAACGTCCTGACTTTC.

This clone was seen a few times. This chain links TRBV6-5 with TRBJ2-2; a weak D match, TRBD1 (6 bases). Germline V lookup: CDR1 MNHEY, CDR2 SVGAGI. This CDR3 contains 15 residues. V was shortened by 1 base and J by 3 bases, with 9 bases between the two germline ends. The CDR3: CASSYLGADTGELFF. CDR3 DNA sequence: TGTGCCAGCAGTTACTTGGGGGCGGACACCGGGGAGCTGTTTTTT.

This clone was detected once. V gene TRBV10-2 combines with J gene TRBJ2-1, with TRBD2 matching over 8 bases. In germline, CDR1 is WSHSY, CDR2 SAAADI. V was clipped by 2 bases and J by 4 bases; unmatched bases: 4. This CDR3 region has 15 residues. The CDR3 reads CASSEASGQYNEQFF. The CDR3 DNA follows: TGCGCCAGCAGTGAGGCTAGCGGGCAATACAATGAGCAGTTCTTC.

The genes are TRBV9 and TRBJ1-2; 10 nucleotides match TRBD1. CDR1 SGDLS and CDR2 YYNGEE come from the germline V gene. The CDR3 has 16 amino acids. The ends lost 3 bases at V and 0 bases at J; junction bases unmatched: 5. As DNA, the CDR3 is TGTGCCAGCAGCGCCGGACAGGGGGGGACTAACTATGGCTACACCTTC. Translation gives CASSAGQGGTNYGYTF.

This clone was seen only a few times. CDR3 coding DNA: TGTGCCAGCAGTGAGCCGACAGCCACGCAGTATTTT. This codes for CASSEPTATQYF. This chain connects TRBV6-1 to TRBJ2-3; D possibly corresponds to TRBD1 (5 bases). Looked up from germline, CDR1 is MNHNS and CDR2 is SASEGT. The CDR3 spans 12 residues. V was trimmed by 3 bases and J by 9 bases, leaving 10 bases between them.

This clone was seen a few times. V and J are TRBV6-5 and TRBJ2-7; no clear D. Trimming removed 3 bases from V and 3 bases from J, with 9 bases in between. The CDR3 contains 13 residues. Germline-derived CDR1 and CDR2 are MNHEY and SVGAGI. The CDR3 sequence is CASSYAEFYEQYF. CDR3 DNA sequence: TGTGCCAGCAGTTATGCTGAGTTCTACGAGCAGTACTTC.

The CDR3, as DNA: TGTGCCAGCACCAAAACAGGGGGCAATGGAAACACCATATATTTT. Amino acids: CASTKTGGNGNTIYF. The V gene is TRBV9, the J gene TRBJ1-3; 9 nucleotides match TRBD1. Germline V gene lookup returns CDR1 SGDLS and CDR2 YYNGEE. Unmatched junction bases numbered 7, after V lost 6 bases and J lost 3 bases. This CDR3 spans 15 amino acids.

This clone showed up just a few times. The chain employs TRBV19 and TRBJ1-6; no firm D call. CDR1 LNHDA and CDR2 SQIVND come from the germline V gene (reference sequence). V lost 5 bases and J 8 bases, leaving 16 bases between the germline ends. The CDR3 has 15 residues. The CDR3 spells CASSLQARPHSPLHF. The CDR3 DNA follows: TGTGCCAGTAGTTTGCAGGCCAGACCCCATTCACCCCTCCACTTT.

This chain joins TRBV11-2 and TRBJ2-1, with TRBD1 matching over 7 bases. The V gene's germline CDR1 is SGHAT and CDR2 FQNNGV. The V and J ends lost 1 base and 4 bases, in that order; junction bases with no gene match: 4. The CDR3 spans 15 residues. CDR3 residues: CASSLAGQAYNEQFF. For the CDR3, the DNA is TGTGCCAGCAGCTTAGCCGGACAGGCGTACAATGAGCAGTTCTTC.

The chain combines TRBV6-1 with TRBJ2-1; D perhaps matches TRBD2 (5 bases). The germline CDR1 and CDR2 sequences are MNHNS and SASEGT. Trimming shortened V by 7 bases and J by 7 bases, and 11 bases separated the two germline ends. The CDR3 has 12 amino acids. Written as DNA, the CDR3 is TGTGCCAGCACGGGAACGGGTAATGAGCAGTTCTTC. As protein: CASTGTGNEQFF.

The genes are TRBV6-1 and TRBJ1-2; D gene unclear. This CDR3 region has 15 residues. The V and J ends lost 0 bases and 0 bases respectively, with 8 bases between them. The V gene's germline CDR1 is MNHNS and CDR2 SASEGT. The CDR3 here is CASSEASGANYGYTF. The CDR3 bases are TGTGCCAGCAGTGAAGCGTCGGGAGCTAACTATGGCTACACCTTC.

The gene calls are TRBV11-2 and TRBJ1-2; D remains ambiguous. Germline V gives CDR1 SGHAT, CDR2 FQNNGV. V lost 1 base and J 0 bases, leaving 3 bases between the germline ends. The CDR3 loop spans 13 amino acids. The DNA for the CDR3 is TGTGCCAGCAGCTTAGCAGCTAACTATGGCTACACCTTC. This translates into CASSLAANYGYTF.

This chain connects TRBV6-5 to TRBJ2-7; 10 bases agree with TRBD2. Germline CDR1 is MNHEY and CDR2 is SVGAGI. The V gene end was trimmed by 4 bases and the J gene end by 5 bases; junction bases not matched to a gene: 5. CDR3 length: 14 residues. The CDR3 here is CASSFLAGVDEQYF. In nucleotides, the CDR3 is TGTGCCAGCAGTTTCCTAGCGGGAGTCGACGAGCAGTACTTC.

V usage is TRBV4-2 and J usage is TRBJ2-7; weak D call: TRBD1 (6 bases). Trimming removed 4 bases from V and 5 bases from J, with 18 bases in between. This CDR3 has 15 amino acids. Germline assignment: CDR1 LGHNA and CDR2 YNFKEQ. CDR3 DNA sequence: TGTGCCAGCAGCCCTAGGGCAGGGGCGCTCCACGAGCAGTACTTC. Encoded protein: CASSPRAGALHEQYF.

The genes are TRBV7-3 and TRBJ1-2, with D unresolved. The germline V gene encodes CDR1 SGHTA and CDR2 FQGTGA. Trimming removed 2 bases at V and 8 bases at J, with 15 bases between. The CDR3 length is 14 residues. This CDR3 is CASSLYSEEGGYTF. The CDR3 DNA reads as TGTGCCAGCAGCTTATACAGCGAGGAGGGCGGCTACACCTTC. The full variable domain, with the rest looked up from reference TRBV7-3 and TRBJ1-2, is GAGVSQTPSNKVTEKGKYVELRCDPISGHTALYWYRQSLGQGPEFLIYFQGTGAADDSGLPNDRFFAVRPEGSVSTLKIQRTERGDSAVYLCASSLYSEEGGYTFGSGTRLTVV.

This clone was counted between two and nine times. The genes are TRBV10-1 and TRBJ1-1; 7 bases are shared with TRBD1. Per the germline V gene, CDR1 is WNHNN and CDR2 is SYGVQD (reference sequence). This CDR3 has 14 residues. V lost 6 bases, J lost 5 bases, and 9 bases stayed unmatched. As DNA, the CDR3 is TGCGCCAGCAGGGTGGACAGGAGGGGAACTGAAGCTTTCTTT. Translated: CASRVDRRGTEAFF.